The 23 T cell receptor beta chains below all came from one sample that was sequenced in a study of response to subunit inactivated influenza vaccine. TCRdb independently ran MiXCR on the RT-PCR reads; one entry per CDR3 protein. The sample holds 590,000 or so distinct CDR3 sequences, approximately 15% seen once. Material: PBMCs from blood, obtained about 14 days before vaccination. The receptors originated from a man aged 50 to 60 who received an inactivated influenza vaccine.

The V and J genes are TRBV7-2 and TRBJ2-6; possible D gene TRBD2, 5 bases. This CDR3 is 16 amino acids long. The V and J ends lost 5 bases and 0 bases respectively, with 11 bases between them. Germline-derived CDR1 and CDR2 are SGHTA and FQGNSA. Here the CDR3 reads CASSPKGSSGANVLTF. The CDR3, as DNA: TGTGCCAGCAGCCCGAAAGGGAGCTCTGGGGCCAACGTCCTGACTTTC.

In this sample, this clonotype turned up a few times. V gene TRBV14 combines with J gene TRBJ1-1; D is ambiguous. Germline lookup yields CDR1 SGHDN and CDR2 FVKESK. Trimming pared 0 bases from V and 3 bases from J, leaving 8 bases between. The CDR3 is 14 amino acids. This CDR3 reads CASSQDRGYTEAFF. CDR3 DNA: TGTGCCAGCAGCCAAGACCGAGGGTACACTGAAGCTTTCTTT. The full variable domain, rest sourced from reference TRBV14 and TRBJ1-1, is EAGVTQFPSHSVIEKGQTVTLRCDPISGHDNLYWYRRVMGKEIKFLLHFVKESKQDESGMPNNRFLAERTGGTYSTLKVQPAELEDSGVYFCASSQDRGYTEAFFGQGTRLTVV.

The rearrangement joins TRBV4-2 to TRBJ1-6, with D hard to call. The CDR3 is made up of 15 amino acids. Germline lookup yields CDR1 LGHNA and CDR2 YNFKEQ. The V gene lost 0 bases and the J gene lost 7 bases, with 10 bases spanning the gap. The CDR3 reads CASSQEKGGNSPLHF. The CDR3 nucleotides read TGTGCCAGCAGCCAAGAAAAGGGAGGGAATTCACCCCTCCACTTT.

This clonotype was seen more than once but under ten times. This chain joins TRBV12-3 or TRBV12-4 and TRBJ1-1; D gene unclear. CDR3 size: 15 residues. V was clipped by 0 bases and J by 3 bases, with 11 bases between them. The CDR3 region has the DNA TGTGCCAGCAGTTTAGCCCGCCTGGCGTACACTGAAGCTTTCTTT. Its protein is CASSLARLAYTEAFF.

This clonotype was seen more than once but under ten times. The chain joins TRBV4-2 to TRBJ2-3; TRBD1 aligns across 8 bases. The CDR3 has 17 amino acids. The germline gives CDR1 LGHNA, CDR2 YNFKEQ. After removal of 3 bases from V and 6 bases from J, the junction contained 14 bases not matched to a gene. The CDR3 bases are TGTGCCAGCAGCCATCCCGAAGGGACAGGTCTCTCCGATACGCAGTATTTT. The encoded protein is CASSHPEGTGLSDTQYF.

This clonotype turned up a few times. V is TRBV9 and J is TRBJ2-1; D is perhaps TRBD1 (6 bases). Germline V gives CDR1 SGDLS, CDR2 YYNGEE. This CDR3 is built from 15 residues. V was cut by 4 bases and J by 4 bases, with 15 bases left in between. The CDR3 sequence: CASSRWWTVYNEQFF. CDR3 nucleotide sequence: TGTGCCAGCAGCAGGTGGTGGACAGTATACAATGAGCAGTTCTTC.

This clonotype was counted only a few times. This sequence joins TRBV30 and TRBJ1-5; D uncertain. The CDR3 runs to 14 residues. Trimming removed 2 bases at V and 0 bases at J, with 8 bases between. Germline V gene data show CDR1 as GTSNPN and CDR2 as SVGIG (reference sequence). The CDR3 nucleotides are TGTGCCTGGAGTACACAGAATAGCAATCAGCCCCAGCATTTT. This translates into CAWSTQNSNQPQHF.

This clonotype was counted many times. J is TRBJ2-7 and V is TRBV5-1, with TRBD1 matching 9 bases. The CDR3 loop spans 15 amino acids. V trimming: 4 bases; J trimming: 3 bases; junction bases outside the gene matches: 8. Germline CDR1 reads SGHRS; CDR2 reads YFSETQ. The CDR3 reads CASSGEGTGIYEQYF. CDR3 nucleotides: TGCGCCAGCAGCGGAGAGGGGACAGGGATCTACGAGCAGTACTTC. The full variable domain, with the rest looked up from reference TRBV5-1 and TRBJ2-7, is KAGVTQTPRYLIKTRGQQVTLSCSPISGHRSVSWYQQTPGQGLQFLFEYFSETQRNKGNFPGRFSGRQFSNSRSEMNVSTLELGDSALYLCASSGEGTGIYEQYFGPGTRLTVT.

A few counts support this clonotype. The chain links TRBV20-1 to TRBJ1-1; 8 positions agree with TRBD1. With 0 bases clipped from V and 6 bases from J, the junction kept 9 bases outside the gene matches. CDR3 length: 15 amino acids. From germline, CDR1 is DFQATT and CDR2 SNEGSKA (reference sequence). In DNA form, the CDR3 reads TGCAGTGCTAGAGATGGGGGCAGGGGGCAGGCTGAAGCTTTCTTT. Protein: CSARDGGRGQAEAFF.

Worth noting for this clonotype: A read error may produce the germline difference seen at one junction end. The chain combines TRBV6-5 with TRBJ1-1; 12 nucleotides agree with TRBD1. CDR1 and CDR2 from the germline V gene are MNHEY and SVGAGI. The CDR3 has 15 amino acids. The CDR3 DNA is TGTGCCAGCAGTTACTCCCGGGGACAGGGGGCGAAGGAAATCTTT. This translates into CASSYSRGQGAKEIF.

This clonotype was detected many times. The genes are TRBV9 and TRBJ1-5; maybe TRBD1 (5 bases). Trimming pared 3 bases from V and 4 bases from J, leaving 11 bases between. The germline gives CDR1 SGDLS, CDR2 YYNGEE. CDR3 length: 14 amino acids. The DNA for the CDR3 is TGTGCCAGCAGCGAGGGACTGGGGAATCAGCCCCAGCATTTT. Translated, it gives CASSEGLGNQPQHF.

This clonotype was seen only a few times. The chain recombines TRBV20-1 with TRBJ1-1; D is uncertain. The CDR3 contains 14 residues. V lost 0 bases, J lost 1 base, and 9 bases lay in between. CDR1 is DFQATT and CDR2 is SNEGSKA in the germline V gene (reference sequence). CDR3 residues: CSARDPRTNTEAFF. In nucleotides, the CDR3 is TGCAGTGCTAGAGATCCACGGACGAACACTGAAGCTTTCTTT.

This clonotype was observed a few times. This chain links TRBV24-1 with TRBJ2-3; the D gene is possibly TRBD2 (5 bases). V was cut by 3 bases and J by 7 bases, with 10 bases left in between. This CDR3 has 13 amino acids. Germline loops: CDR1 KGHDR, CDR2 SFDVKD. The CDR3 is CATSDASSYTQYF. DNA of the CDR3: TGTGCCACCAGTGATGCTAGCAGTTATACGCAGTATTTT.

This clonotype was counted a few times. This chain joins TRBV6-2 or TRBV6-3 and TRBJ2-7, with D possibly being TRBD2 (5 bases). Germline V gene data show CDR1 as MNHEY and CDR2 as SVGEGT. The CDR3 is 13 amino acids. Trimming pared 2 bases from V and 3 bases from J, leaving 8 bases between. The CDR3 loop reads CASSYRENYEQYF. As DNA, the CDR3 is TGTGCCAGCAGTTACAGGGAGAACTACGAGCAGTACTTC.

The J gene is TRBJ2-5, the V gene TRBV2, with 11 bases fitting TRBD2. The germline V gene has CDR1 SNHLY and CDR2 FYNNEI. The junction had 3 bases not matched to a gene; V was cut back by 3 bases and J by 3 bases. The CDR3 is 15 residues long. The CDR3 DNA sequence: TGTGCCAGCAGTGATATGGGACTAGCGGAAGAGACCCAGTACTTC. Encoded protein: CASSDMGLAEETQYF.

The V gene is TRBV6-1, the J gene TRBJ1-2, with 10 bases aligning to TRBD1. Germline values: CDR1 MNHNS, CDR2 SASEGT. The CDR3 has 16 residues. The V segment lost 6 bases and the J segment 7 bases; nucleotides outside the gene matches: 14. The CDR3: CASRGTGGQGSGGYTF. CDR3 coding DNA: TGTGCCAGCAGGGGAACGGGGGGACAGGGGAGTGGTGGCTACACCTTC.

The V and J genes are TRBV5-1 and TRBJ1-1, with D hard to call. This CDR3 has 13 amino acids. Germline-derived CDR1 and CDR2 are SGHRS and YFSETQ. The ends were cut back, 4 bases at V and 3 bases at J, with 10 bases in the middle. CDR3: CASSLVQYTEAFF. Here the CDR3 DNA reads TGCGCCAGCAGCCTGGTTCAGTACACTGAAGCTTTCTTT. The full variable domain, rest sourced from reference TRBV5-1 and TRBJ1-1, is KAGVTQTPRYLIKTRGQQVTLSCSPISGHRSVSWYQQTPGQGLQFLFEYFSETQRNKGNFPGRFSGRQFSNSRSEMNVSTLELGDSALYLCASSLVQYTEAFFGQGTRLTVV.

The V and J genes are TRBV20-1 and TRBJ1-2; D remains unclear. This CDR3 region has 13 residues. V was shortened by 4 bases and J by 8 bases, with 17 bases between the two germline ends. Germline V gene sequence: CDR1 DFQATT, CDR2 SNEGSKA (reference sequence). The CDR3: CSAIKSRNSGYTF. CDR3 DNA: TGCAGTGCTATAAAGAGCCGAAATTCCGGCTACACCTTC.

This clonotype has a handful of counts. The genes are TRBV15 and TRBJ2-6; TRBD1 might be the D (6 bases). Trimming took off 5 bases at V and 4 bases at J, with 12 bases between the two ends. The germline CDR1 and CDR2 sequences are LNHNV and YYDKDF (reference sequence). The CDR3 totals 15 residues. The CDR3 DNA sequence: TGTGCCACCAGCGGCGGACAGTTAGGGGCCAACGTCCTGACTTTC. Encoded protein: CATSGGQLGANVLTF.

This clonotype has a count of ten or more. The chain combines TRBV6-1 with TRBJ1-1; D remains ambiguous. Germline V gene lookup returns CDR1 MNHNS and CDR2 SASEGT. This CDR3 contains 13 residues. Between the trimmed V and J ends, which lost 5 bases and 5 bases, there was a span of 12 bases. CDR3 sequence reads: CASSTGPRTEAFF. For the CDR3, the DNA is TGTGCCAGCAGTACGGGTCCAAGGACTGAAGCTTTCTTT.

This clonotype has just a few counts. The V and J genes are TRBV12-3 or TRBV12-4 and TRBJ2-2; TRBD2 matches 10 bases. V dropped 5 bases and J dropped 6; count of bases not matched to a gene: 9. The CDR3 has 16 residues. As DNA, the CDR3 is TGTGCCAGCAGTATTAGCGGGGGGCCACGGTCCGGGGAGCTGTTTTTT. Its translation: CASSISGGPRSGELFF.

This clonotype was counted many times. This sequence joins TRBV14 and TRBJ2-5, with D perhaps TRBD1 (5 bases). Germline CDR1 and CDR2: SGHDN and FVKESK. V was trimmed by 4 bases and J by 5 bases, leaving 11 bases between them. The CDR3 is 13 residues long. The CDR3 region is CASSRMQGETQYF. CDR3 in DNA: TGTGCCAGCAGCCGGATGCAGGGTGAGACCCAGTACTTC.

The chain joins TRBV10-3 to TRBJ2-3; a possible D gene is TRBD2 (7 bases). Germline CDR1 ENHRY, CDR2 SYGVKD. The CDR3 contains 17 residues. With 0 bases removed from V and 4 bases from J, the gap between germline ends came to 17 bases. The CDR3 sequence is CAISESFGGRSSDTQYF. In DNA form, the CDR3 reads TGTGCCATCAGTGAGTCGTTCGGGGGGCGGTCTTCAGATACGCAGTATTTT.